This TCR beta chain was found in a study of T cells in Graves' hyperthyroidism and ophthalmopathy. Study conclusions and caveats: Stable hyperthyroidism was told apart from ophthalmopathy by a model built on 13 V-J features.

The CDR3 runs to 13 residues. Trimming stripped 7 bases from V and 0 bases from J, with 9 bases between. This clonotype was counted ten times or more. Its antigen is not known. Clinicians diagnosed patients from clinical symptoms, serum thyroxine and TRAb, thyroid ultrasound and orbital computed tomography. Template material for amplifying TCR beta CDR3 regions consisted of RNA transcripts. HTBI primers were the set used in a first-round RT-PCR of the TCR CDR3. TCRdb independently ran MiXCR on the multiplex PCR reads; one entry per CDR3 protein. Of under 450,000 distinct CDR3 sequences listed, approximately 14% are singletons.

The sequence came from a woman aged 18 to 35 with Graves' hyperthyroidism. The rearrangement joins TRBV12-3 or TRBV12-4 to TRBJ1-1; no clear D. Sequencing was done on a sample of blood. The CDR3 loop reads CASTSTVNTEAFF. The CDR3 DNA sequence: TGTGCCAGCACCTCCACAGTGAACACTGAAGCTTTCTTT.